This T cell receptor (beta chain) derives from a study of cytomegalovirus exposure and HLA in healthy donors. Whole-study context: T cells numbering about 200 million yielded some 120 million unique TCR beta sequences in an earlier analysis.

Primers for the PCR totalled 60 Vbeta and 13 Jbeta. Sequenced by immunoSEQ multiplex PCR; TCRdb stores in-frame clones only, minus some. The sample shows 270,000 or so clones, 85% to 95% of them seen only once. In germline, CDR1 is SEHNR, CDR2 FQNEAQ (reference sequence). The ends were cut back, 1 base at V and 0 bases at J, with 10 bases in the middle. The CDR3 sequence is 15 residues long. The TCR comes from a girl aged 2 to 9 in good health and CMV-seronegative. The specimen was PBMCs. The gene calls are TRBV7-9 and TRBJ2-7; a possible D gene is TRBD2 (7 bases). CDR3: CASSLEGGHSYEQYF. The CDR3 DNA is TGTGCCAGCAGCTTAGAGGGGGGGCACTCCTACGAGCAGTACTTC. Complete variable domain (other parts from reference TRBV7-9 and TRBJ2-7): DTGVSQNPRHKITKRGQNVTFRCDPISEHNRLYWYRQTLGQGPEFLTYFQNEAQLEKSRLLSDRFSAERPKGSFSTLEIQRTEQGDSAMYLCASSLEGGHSYEQYFGPGTRLTVT.